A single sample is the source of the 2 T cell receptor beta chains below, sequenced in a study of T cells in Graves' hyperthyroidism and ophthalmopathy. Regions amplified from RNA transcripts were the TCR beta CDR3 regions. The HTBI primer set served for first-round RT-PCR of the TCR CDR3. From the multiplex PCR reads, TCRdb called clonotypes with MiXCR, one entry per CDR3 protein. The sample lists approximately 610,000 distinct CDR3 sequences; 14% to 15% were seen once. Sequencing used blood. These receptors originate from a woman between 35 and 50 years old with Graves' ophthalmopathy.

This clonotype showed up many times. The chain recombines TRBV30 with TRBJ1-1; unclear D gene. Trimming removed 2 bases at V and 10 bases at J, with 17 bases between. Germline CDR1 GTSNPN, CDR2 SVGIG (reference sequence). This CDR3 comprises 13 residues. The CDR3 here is CAWSISYREGAFF. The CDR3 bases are TGTGCCTGGAGTATCAGTTACAGAGAGGGAGCTTTCTTT. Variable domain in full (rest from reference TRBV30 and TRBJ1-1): SQTIHQWPATLVQPVGSPLSLECTVEGTSNPNLYWYRQAAGRGLQLLFYSVGIGQISSEVPQNLSASRPQDRQFILSSKKLLLSDSGFYLCAWSISYREGAFFGQGTRLTVV.

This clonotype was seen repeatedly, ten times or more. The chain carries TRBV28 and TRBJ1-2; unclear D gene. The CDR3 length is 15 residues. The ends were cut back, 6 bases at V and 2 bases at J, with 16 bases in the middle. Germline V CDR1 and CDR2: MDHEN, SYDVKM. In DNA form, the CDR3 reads TGTGCCAGCAGCCGCCCGTACATCCTCAACTATGGCTACACCTTC. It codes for CASSRPYILNYGYTF.